What follows are 8 T cell receptor beta chains derived from one specimen sequenced in a study of cytomegalovirus exposure and HLA in healthy donors. This PCR relied on a set of 60 Vbeta primers and 13 Jbeta primers. TCRdb's copy holds only in-frame clones and misses some; the assay was immunoSEQ multiplex PCR. The table has about 140,000 clones, 70% to 75% seen once. The source material was PBMCs. Receptors were obtained from a human donor in good health.

The rearrangement uses TRBV29-1 and TRBJ2-1; 8 nucleotides agree with TRBD1. CDR1 and CDR2 (germline): SQVTM, ANQGSEA. V trimming: 4 bases; J trimming: 7 bases; junction bases outside the gene matches: 9. The CDR3 consists of 14 residues. The CDR3 DNA reads TGCAGCGTTGGGAGGACAGGGACAATGAATGAGCAGTTCTTC. The encoded protein is CSVGRTGTMNEQFF.

This clone has just one count. The chain carries TRBV27 and TRBJ1-5; possibly TRBD1 for D (5 bases). CDR3 length: 14 residues. CDR1 is MNHEY, CDR2 SMNVEV, per germline (reference sequence). Trimming took off 7 bases at V and 4 bases at J, with 14 bases between the two ends. The CDR3, as DNA: TGTGCCAGCACAACTCTCGGGGGGAATCAGCCCCAGCATTTT. Its protein product is CASTTLGGNQPQHF.

The J gene is TRBJ1-3, the V gene TRBV18, with TRBD1 matching over 9 bases. The germline CDR1 and CDR2 sequences are KGHSH and LQKENI. V was clipped by 0 bases and J by 8 bases; unmatched bases: 5. This CDR3 contains 15 residues. CDR3 nucleotide sequence: TGTGCCAGCTCACCACCGTCACAGGGGGCAGACACCATATATTTT. Protein: CASSPPSQGADTIYF.

The rearrangement uses TRBV7-9 and TRBJ2-5; D gene ambiguous. The CDR3 consists of 12 residues. The V gene lost 5 bases and the J gene lost 5 bases, with 9 bases spanning the gap. Germline CDR1 is SEHNR and CDR2 is FQNEAQ (reference sequence). CDR3 DNA: TGTGCCAGCAGCCCTAGTCGCGAGACCCAGTACTTC. Its protein is CASSPSRETQYF.

As concerns this clone: In the same sample, other DNA sequences code for this CDR3. The chain uses TRBV10-2 and TRBJ1-6; 9 nucleotides match TRBD1. CDR3 length: 16 amino acids. Germline CDR1 reads WSHSY; CDR2 reads SAAADI. The V gene end was trimmed by 1 base and the J gene end by 10 bases; junction bases not matched to a gene: 8. This chain's CDR3 is CASSEWPGQGNSPLHF. The CDR3 DNA sequence: TGCGCCAGCAGTGAGTGGCCGGGACAGGGCAACTCACCCCTCCACTTT.

V is TRBV27 and J is TRBJ2-7; the match to TRBD1 covers 9 bases. The CDR3 spans 15 residues. Germline-derived CDR1 and CDR2 are MNHEY and SMNVEV (reference sequence). J gave up 1 base and V 5 bases, and 6 bases lay outside the gene matches. The CDR3 is CASSNLGTGSYEQYF. CDR3 DNA sequence: TGTGCCAGCAGTAACCTCGGGACAGGGTCCTACGAGCAGTACTTC.

The chain combines TRBV2 with TRBJ1-5; a weak D match, TRBD1 (6 bases). Germline loops: CDR1 SNHLY, CDR2 FYNNEI. CDR3 length equals 15 residues. Trimming took off 4 bases at V and 10 bases at J, with 20 bases between the two ends. In DNA form, the CDR3 reads TGTGCCAGCAGTGTAATGTCACAGGGAAGGTTCCCCCAGCATTTT. Its protein product is CASSVMSQGRFPQHF.

The chain combines TRBV7-3 with TRBJ2-1; D is perhaps TRBD2 (5 bases). The CDR3 covers 14 residues. V lost 2 bases and J lost 10, with 15 bases in between. The germline V gene encodes CDR1 SGHTA and CDR2 FQGTGA. The CDR3 DNA follows: TGTGCCAGCAGCTTAGATTCGGGGTTGAGAGAGCAGTTCTTC. This translates into CASSLDSGLREQFF.